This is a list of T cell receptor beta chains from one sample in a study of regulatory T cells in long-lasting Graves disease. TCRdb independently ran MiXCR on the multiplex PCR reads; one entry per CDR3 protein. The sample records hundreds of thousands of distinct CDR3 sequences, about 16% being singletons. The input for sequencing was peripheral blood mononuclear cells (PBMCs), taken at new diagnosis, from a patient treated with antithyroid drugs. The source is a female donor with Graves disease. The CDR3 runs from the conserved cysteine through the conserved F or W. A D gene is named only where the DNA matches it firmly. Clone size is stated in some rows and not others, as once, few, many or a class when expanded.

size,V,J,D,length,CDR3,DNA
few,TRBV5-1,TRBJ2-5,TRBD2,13,CASSAGLEETQYF,TGCGCCAGCAGCGCAGGACTAGAAGAGACCCAGTACTTC
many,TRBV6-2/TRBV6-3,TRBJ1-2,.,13,CASSYSQDYGYTF,TGTGCCAGCAGTTACTCTCAGGACTATGGCTACACCTTC
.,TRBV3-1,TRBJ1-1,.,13,CASSQDGGHEAFF,TGTGCCAGCAGCCAAGATGGAGGCCATGAAGCTTTCTTT
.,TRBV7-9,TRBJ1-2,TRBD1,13,CASSPGQGVGYTF,TGTGCCAGCAGTCCGGGACAGGGGGTTGGCTACACCTTC
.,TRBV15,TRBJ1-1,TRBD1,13,CATSRDTTGEAFF,TGTGCCACCAGCAGAGATACGACAGGGGAAGCTTTCTTT
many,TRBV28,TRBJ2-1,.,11,CASSSAPEQFF,TGTGCCAGCAGTTCCGCGCCCGAGCAGTTCTTC
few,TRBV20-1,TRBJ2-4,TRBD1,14,CSARARDSKNIQYF,TGCAGTGCTAGAGCCCGGGACAGCAAAAACATTCAGTACTTC
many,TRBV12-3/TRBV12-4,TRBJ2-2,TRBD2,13,CARPMGGTGELFF,TGTGCCAGGCCGATGGGAGGGACCGGGGAGCTGTTTTTT
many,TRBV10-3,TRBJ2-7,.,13,CAISESVGGVQYF,TGTGCCATCAGTGAGTCGGTTGGGGGTGTGCAGTACTTC
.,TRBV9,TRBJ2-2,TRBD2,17,CASSLGLAGINTGELFF,TGTGCCAGCAGCTTGGGACTAGCGGGGATCAACACCGGGGAGCTGTTTTTT
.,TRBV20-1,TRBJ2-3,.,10,CSARTGTQYF,TGCAGTGCTAGGACCGGCACGCAGTATTTT
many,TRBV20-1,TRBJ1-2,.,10,CSGGETQYTF,TGCAGTGGAGGGGAGACGCAATACACCTTC
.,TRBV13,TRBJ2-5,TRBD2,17,CASSLGLAGGPRETQYF,TGTGCCAGCAGCTTGGGACTAGCGGGGGGTCCGCGGGAGACCCAGTACTTC
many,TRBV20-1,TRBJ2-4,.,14,CSARVEGLENIQYF,TGCAGTGCTAGAGTGGAAGGGTTGGAAAACATTCAGTACTTC
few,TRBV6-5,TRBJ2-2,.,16,CASSYPPGTPTGELFF,TGTGCCAGCAGTTACCCTCCCGGGACTCCCACCGGGGAGCTGTTTTTT
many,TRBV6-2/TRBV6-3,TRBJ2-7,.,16,CASSSLGTASSYEQYF,TGTGCCAGCAGTTCCCTCGGGACGGCTAGCTCCTACGAGCAGTACTTC
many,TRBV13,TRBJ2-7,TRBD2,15,CASSLSSGRAYEQYF,TGTGCCAGCAGCTTAAGTAGCGGGAGAGCCTACGAGCAGTACTTC
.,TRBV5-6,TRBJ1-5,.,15,CASSLRTLSNQPQRF,TGTGCCAGCAGCTTGCGCACGTTAAGCAATCAGCCCCAGCGTTTT
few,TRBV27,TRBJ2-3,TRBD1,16,CASSPRQGVGTDTQYF,TGTGCCAGCAGTCCCCGACAGGGGGTGGGCACAGATACGCAGTATTTT
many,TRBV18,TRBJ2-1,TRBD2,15,CASSQTSGGANEQFF,TGTGCCAGCTCACAGACTAGCGGGGGGGCCAATGAGCAGTTCTTC
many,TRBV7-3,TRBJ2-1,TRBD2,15,CASSPGTSDYNEQFF,TGTGCCAGCAGCCCCGGGACTAGCGACTACAATGAGCAGTTCTTC
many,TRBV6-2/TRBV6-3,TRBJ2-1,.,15,CASSLAGAGSDEQFF,TGTGCCAGCAGTTTAGCAGGGGCCGGGTCTGATGAGCAGTTCTTC
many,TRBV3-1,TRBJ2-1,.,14,CASSQGHRYNEQFF,TGTGCCAGCAGCCAAGGTCACAGGTACAATGAGCAGTTCTTC
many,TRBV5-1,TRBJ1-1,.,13,CASSLITDTEAFF,TGCGCCAGCAGCTTGATTACGGACACTGAAGCTTTCTTT
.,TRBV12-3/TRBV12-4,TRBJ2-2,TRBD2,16,CASSWGLAGLTGELFF,TGTGCCAGCAGTTGGGGACTAGCGGGACTGACCGGGGAGCTGTTTTTT
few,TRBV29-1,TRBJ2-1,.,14,CSVAGSPKGNEQFF,TGCAGCGTTGCGGGTAGCCCTAAGGGGAATGAGCAGTTCTTC
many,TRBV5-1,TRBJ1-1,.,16,CASSALSGREGTEAFF,TGCGCCAGCAGCGCCCTATCGGGCCGGGAGGGCACTGAAGCTTTCTTT
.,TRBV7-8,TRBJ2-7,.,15,CASSLGVAGSHEQYF,TGTGCCAGCAGCTTAGGTGTGGCAGGGTCCCACGAGCAGTACTTC